This T cell receptor (beta chain) was obtained from a study of T cells in narcolepsy. Looking at the study overall: Patients with NT1 or NT2 and healthy control donors were enrolled.

Whole-study results and caveats: Comparing one patient's CSF and blood CD4+ clonotypes highlighted HCRT- and TRIB2-specific autoreactive clonotypes. Healthy controls reportedly lacked the autoreactive clonotypes serially found in patients' blood.

Generated by immunoSEQ multiplex PCR, the TCRdb table keeps only in-frame clones and is missing some. The data hold 17,000 or so clones, with approximately 77% observed a single time. The CDR3 is 17 residues long. Germline CDR1 and CDR2: PRHDT and FYEKMQ (reference sequence). J gave up 6 bases and V 4 bases, and 11 bases lay outside the gene matches. Points on this clone: Its antigen remains unidentified.

This clonotype originated in a human donor with narcolepsy. V usage is TRBV13 and J usage is TRBJ2-1, with 11 positions matching TRBD2. The source material was CD45RA- memory CD8+ T cells from PBMCs. CDR3 region: CASSSQKTSGSSNEQFF. CDR3 DNA: TGTGCCAGCAGCTCCCAAAAAACTAGCGGGAGTAGCAATGAGCAGTTCTTC. The variable domain in full, completed from reference TRBV13 and TRBJ2-1, reads AAGVIQSPRHLIKEKRETATLKCYPIPRHDTVYWYQQGPGQDPQFLISFYEKMQSDKGSIPDRFSAQQFSDYHSELNMSSLELGDSALYFCASSSQKTSGSSNEQFFGPGTRLTVL.